This record covers a single TCR beta chain. This sample includes further DNA sequences coding for the same CDR3. The entry originates in a study of cytomegalovirus exposure and HLA in healthy donors. CDR1 MNHEY and CDR2 SMNVEV come from the germline V gene (reference sequence). The CDR3 covers 13 residues. Trimming pared 2 bases from V and 10 bases from J, leaving 9 bases between. Amplification used 60 Vbeta primers and 13 Jbeta primers. The table came from immunoSEQ multiplex PCR; TCRdb's copy has only in-frame clones and leaves some out. The sample includes fewer than 40,000 clones, 65% to 75% of them seen just once.

The sample taken for sequencing was PBMCs. The chain employs TRBV27 and TRBJ1-6; weak D call: TRBD1 (5 bases). The sequence was obtained from a man in his forties in good health and CMV-seropositive. CDR3 in DNA: TGTGCCAGCAGTTTACATCAGGGATCACCCCTCCACTTT. This translates into CASSLHQGSPLHF.